The clone carrying this T cell receptor beta chain was seen more than once but under ten times. PCR amplification relied on 60 Vbeta primers (plus 13 Jbeta primers). This table comes from immunoSEQ multiplex PCR, and its TCRdb copy is limited to in-frame clones, with some not included. The repertoire holds 50,000 to 70,000 clones, with approximately 80% as singletons. The length of the CDR3 is 15 residues. From germline, CDR1 is ENHRY and CDR2 SYGVKD. Trimming removed 7 bases at V and 4 bases at J, with 19 bases between. This entry comes from a study of cytomegalovirus exposure and HLA in healthy donors.

Specimen: PBMCs. The genes are TRBV10-3 and TRBJ1-1, with D perhaps matching TRBD1 (5 bases). The clonotype originates from a female donor in good health and CMV-seronegative. The CDR3 DNA sequence: TGTGCCATCACCCGAGGCGGGGGATGGGCCACTGAAGCTTTCTTT. Translating it yields CAITRGGGWATEAFF.